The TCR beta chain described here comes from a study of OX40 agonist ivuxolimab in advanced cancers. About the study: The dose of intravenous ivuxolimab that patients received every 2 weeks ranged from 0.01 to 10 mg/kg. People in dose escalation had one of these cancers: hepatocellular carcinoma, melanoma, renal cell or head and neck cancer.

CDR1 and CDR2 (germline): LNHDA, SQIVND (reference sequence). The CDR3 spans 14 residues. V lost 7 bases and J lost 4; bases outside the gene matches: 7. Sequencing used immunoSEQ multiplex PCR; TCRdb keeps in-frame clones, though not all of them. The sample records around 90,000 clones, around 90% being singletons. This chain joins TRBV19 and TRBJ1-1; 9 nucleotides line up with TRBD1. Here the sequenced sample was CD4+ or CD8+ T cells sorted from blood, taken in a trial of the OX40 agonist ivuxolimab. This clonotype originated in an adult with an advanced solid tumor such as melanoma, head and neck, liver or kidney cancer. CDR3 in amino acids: CASTTGTGITEAFF. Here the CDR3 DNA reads TGTGCCAGTACCACCGGGACAGGGATCACTGAAGCTTTCTTT.